This passage covers 15 T cell receptor beta chains from one sample sequenced in a study of T cells after yellow fever vaccination. TCRdb processed the 5' RACE reads anew with MiXCR; each CDR3 protein has one entry. The sample comprises 250,000 to 300,000 distinct CDR3 sequences, around 5.2% of which are singletons, and under 3.5% rests with the top ten. Sequencing was performed on CD4+ T cells sorted from PBMCs, taken on the day of the yellow fever booster vaccination. Source of these receptors: a young man who received the YFV17D yellow fever vaccine.

The V and J genes are TRBV18 and TRBJ1-2; TRBD1 matches at 8 bases. The CDR3 sequence is 15 residues long. J lost 6 bases, V lost 4 bases, and 10 bases had no gene match. Germline CDR1 and CDR2: KGHSH and LQKENI. CDR3 sequence: CASSRSRGRSHGYTF. CDR3 nucleotides: TGTGCCAGCTCACGTTCCAGGGGGCGGTCGCATGGCTACACCTTC.

This clonotype showed up just a few times. V and J are TRBV11-2 and TRBJ2-7; TRBD1 matches at 9 bases. The germline V gene has CDR1 SGHAT and CDR2 FQNNGV. V shed 5 bases and J 2 bases; nucleotides not matched to a gene: 7. The CDR3 extends over 15 amino acids. The CDR3 spells CASSPGTGTPYEQYF. In DNA, the CDR3 is TGTGCCAGCAGCCCAGGGACAGGGACCCCCTACGAGCAGTACTTC.

A few counts support this clonotype. The chain joins TRBV5-1 to TRBJ2-2, with D hard to call. Trimming removed 7 bases from V and 6 bases from J, with 7 bases in between. The CDR3 is 11 residues long. The germline gives CDR1 SGHRS, CDR2 YFSETQ. This chain's CDR3 is CASRVAGELFF. DNA of the CDR3: TGCGCCAGCCGGGTTGCCGGGGAGCTGTTTTTT.

The sample holds many counts of this clonotype. The chain is built from TRBV29-1 and TRBJ2-2; the D gene is possibly TRBD2 (7 bases). V was shortened by 0 bases and J by 4 bases, with 12 bases between the two germline ends. Germline CDR1 SQVTM, CDR2 ANQGSEA. The CDR3 runs to 15 residues. DNA of the CDR3: TGCAGCGTTGAAGATCGGGGGGCGACCACCGGGGAGCTGTTTTTT. Residues: CSVEDRGATTGELFF.

The rearrangement links TRBV6-6 to TRBJ2-3; D might be TRBD2 (6 bases). Germline V CDR1 and CDR2: MNHNY, SVGAGI (reference sequence). The CDR3 length is 19 residues. V shed 5 bases and J shed 1 base, with 25 bases lying between them. CDR3 nucleotide sequence: TGTGCCAGCAGTGGCCGGGGACTGCCGGATCTGCGAGGCACAGATACGCAGTATTTT. Its protein is CASSGRGLPDLRGTDTQYF.

This clonotype was found a few times. The chain couples TRBV12-5 to TRBJ2-1; the D call may be TRBD1 or TRBD2 (7 bases each). CDR3 size: 15 residues. Germline V gene lookup returns CDR1 LGHNT and CDR2 FRNRAP. V was pared by 6 bases and J by 3 bases, with 15 bases between. CDR3 in DNA: TGTGCTAGTGGGCCTCAGGGGGGGATCTACAATGAGCAGTTCTTC. It codes for CASGPQGGIYNEQFF.

This sequence joins TRBV7-8 and TRBJ2-1, with TRBD2 identical over 8 bases. V lost 4 bases and J lost 10; bases outside the gene matches: 15. The CDR3 length is 16 residues. Germline V CDR1 and CDR2: SGHVS, FQNEAQ. The CDR3 nucleotides read TGTGCCAGCAGCTATAAAGGCGCTTTGGCGGGGGGCGAGCAGTTCTTC. The encoded protein is CASSYKGALAGGEQFF.

This clonotype was seen only a few times. J is TRBJ1-1 and V is TRBV11-2; no clear D gene. CDR3 length: 13 amino acids. The V gene lost 1 base and the J gene lost 5 bases, with 8 bases spanning the gap. The germline V gene has CDR1 SGHAT and CDR2 FQNNGV. The CDR3 DNA is TGTGCCAGCAGCTTAGTCAGGCAGACTGAAGCTTTCTTT. Protein: CASSLVRQTEAFF.

This clonotype was detected many times. This chain uses TRBV5-1 with TRBJ2-2; D possibly corresponds to TRBD1 (6 bases). There are 16 residues in the CDR3. Trimming took 0 bases from V and 4 from J, leaving 13 bases between them. Germline loops: CDR1 SGHRS, CDR2 YFSETQ. CDR3 nucleotides: TGCGCCAGCAGCTTGGTTCAGGGGTTCGGCACCGGGGAGCTGTTTTTT. Protein product: CASSLVQGFGTGELFF.

The chain carries TRBV5-1 and TRBJ2-1; D is perhaps TRBD2 (6 bases). CDR1 and CDR2 (germline): SGHRS, YFSETQ. V gave up 4 bases and J gave up 0 bases, with 8 bases separating them. This CDR3 region has 14 residues. CDR3 amino acids: CASSVDYSYNEQFF. The CDR3 DNA is TGCGCCAGCAGCGTGGACTACTCCTACAATGAGCAGTTCTTC.

This clonotype was detected many times. This sequence joins TRBV6-5 and TRBJ1-1, with a weak D call TRBD1 (6 bases). The CDR3 runs to 14 residues. From germline, CDR1 is MNHEY and CDR2 SVGAGI. V shed 2 bases and J shed 8 bases, with 15 bases lying between them. CDR3 sequence reads: CASSYSYDRSEAFF. The CDR3, as DNA: TGTGCCAGCAGTTACAGTTATGACAGGTCGGAAGCTTTCTTT.

The table lists this clonotype with many counts. This chain joins TRBV20-1 and TRBJ2-1; 10 bases are a match to TRBD2. The ends lost 5 bases at V and 10 bases at J; junction bases unmatched: 8. CDR1 and CDR2 from the germline V gene are DFQATT and SNEGSKA (reference sequence). The CDR3 contains 13 residues. This CDR3 reads CSAERGGFAEQFF. In DNA form, the CDR3 reads TGCAGTGCTGAGCGGGGGGGCTTTGCCGAGCAGTTCTTC.

This clonotype was found many times. The chain recombines TRBV5-1 with TRBJ2-5, with D possibly being TRBD1 or TRBD2 (5 bases each). Germline V CDR1 and CDR2: SGHRS, YFSETQ. V lost 0 bases, J lost 5 bases, and 17 bases lay in between. The CDR3 consists of 16 residues. The CDR3 loop is CASSLADTSSGETQYF. CDR3 in DNA: TGCGCCAGCAGCTTGGCGGACACCTCCTCGGGGGAGACCCAGTACTTC.

This clonotype came up many times. The chain carries TRBV20-1 and TRBJ2-3, with D uncertain. The CDR3 is 12 amino acids. Trimming removed 1 base at V and 0 bases at J, with 2 bases between. Germline CDR1 DFQATT, CDR2 SNEGSKA (reference sequence). The CDR3 region is CSARGSTDTQYF. CDR3 sequence (DNA): TGCAGTGCTAGAGGTAGCACAGATACGCAGTATTTT.

This clonotype was seen more than once but under ten times. This chain uses TRBV12-3 or TRBV12-4 with TRBJ1-1; D ambiguous. The CDR3 length is 12 residues. Trimming removed 3 bases at V and 8 bases at J, with 10 bases between. CDR3 DNA: TGTGCCAGCAGTTTTACCCCCTCCGAAGCTTTCTTT. This gives the protein CASSFTPSEAFF.